The clone carrying this T cell receptor beta chain was seen many times. What it recognizes is unknown. The junction and the germline gene differ at one end; a read error may be behind it. The CDR3 is made up of 12 amino acids. Germline CDR1 and CDR2: LGHNA and YNFKEQ. Treg sorting used a CD4+CD25+CD127-/low gate. Study-level results: Tumor memory CD4+ T cell TCR gene usage was found to cluster with blood and lymph node memory CD4+ cells and with lymph node naive CD4+ cells. Larger-cohort validation covered only one TCR beta V-J rearrangement.

TCRdb passed the 5' RACE reads through MiXCR, listing each CDR3 protein once. The sample yields about 40,000 distinct CDR3 sequences, roughly a fifth seen once. Material: Tregs sorted from a lymph node. The chain has TRBV4-2 and TRBJ2-1; 8 bases map to TRBD2. The TCR sequence derives from a female donor with breast cancer. CDR3 DNA sequence: TGTGCCAGCAGCCCTACTAGCGGCTTTACATCCTTC. Translation gives CASSPTSGFTSF.